The 21 T cell receptor beta chains below were found in one sample sequenced in a study of OX40 agonist ivuxolimab in advanced cancers. The table came from immunoSEQ multiplex PCR; TCRdb's copy has only in-frame clones and leaves some out. The sample holds fewer than 25,000 clones, 85% to 90% seen once. Sequencing used CD4+ or CD8+ T cells sorted from blood, obtained in a trial of the OX40 agonist ivuxolimab. These receptor sequences come from an adult with an advanced solid tumor such as melanoma, head and neck, liver or kidney cancer.

The chain carries TRBV4-1 and TRBJ1-1, with no clear D. Trimming shortened V by 7 bases and J by 1 base, and 13 bases separated the two germline ends. Germline V gene lookup returns CDR1 MGHRA and CDR2 YSYEKL. The CDR3 sequence is 14 residues long. The CDR3 DNA follows: TGCGCCAGCAACGCCGTATGGAGGAACACTGAAGCTTTCTTT. This gives the protein CASNAVWRNTEAFF.

The chain employs TRBV19 and TRBJ2-5; possible D gene TRBD2, 5 bases. The end of the DNA is better explained by TRBJ2-7, so the J call may be wrong. The V gene's germline CDR1 is LNHDA and CDR2 SQIVND (reference sequence). The CDR3 loop spans 16 amino acids. CDR3: CASSNHRGLGSYEQYF. CDR3 coding DNA: TGTGCCAGTAGTAATCACCGAGGGCTCGGATCCTACGAGCAGTACTTC.

The chain combines TRBV19 with TRBJ2-5; D possibly uses TRBD1 or TRBD2 (6 bases each). V was cut by 6 bases and J by 2 bases, with 10 bases left in between. Per the germline V gene, CDR1 is LNHDA and CDR2 is SQIVND (reference sequence). This CDR3 contains 13 residues. In nucleotides, the CDR3 is TGTGCCAGTAGCGGGGGCCGACAAGAGACCCAGTACTTC. Its translation is CASSGGRQETQYF.

The J gene is TRBJ2-7, the V gene TRBV23-1; D is undetermined. TRBV23-1 is labeled an ORF, and its function is uncertain. The V end lost 0 bases, the J end lost 4 bases, and 10 bases lay between the germline ends. The CDR3 totals 14 residues. This chain's CDR3 is CASSQSLAVYEQYF. The DNA for the CDR3 is TGCGCCAGCAGTCAATCGTTGGCCGTTTACGAGCAGTACTTC.

The rearrangement joins TRBV19 to TRBJ1-5, with 8 bases that match TRBD1. Germline V gene lookup returns CDR1 LNHDA and CDR2 SQIVND (reference sequence). V shed 1 base and J 6 bases; nucleotides not matched to a gene: 8. The CDR3 spans 16 residues. The chain's CDR3 is CASSIAKDRVGQPQHF. In DNA form, the CDR3 reads TGTGCCAGTAGTATAGCCAAGGACAGGGTCGGTCAGCCCCAGCATTTT. Full variable domain (missing parts from reference TRBV19 and TRBJ1-5): DGGITQSPKYLFRKEGQNVTLSCEQNLNHDAMYWYRQDPGQGLRLIYYSQIVNDFQKGDIAEGYSVSREKKESFPLTVTSAQKNPTAFYLCASSIAKDRVGQPQHFGDGTRLSIL.

The chain joins TRBV20-1 to TRBJ1-2; the D gene is possibly TRBD1 (6 bases). The germline V gene has CDR1 DFQATT and CDR2 SNEGSKA (reference sequence). Deletions cut 6 bases from V and 7 bases from J, with 9 bases between. CDR3 length equals 10 residues. The CDR3 loop is CSAPGVGYTF. Here the CDR3 DNA reads TGCAGTGCCCCAGGGGTTGGCTACACCTTC.

Here the CDR3 DNA reads TGTGCCAGCAAATCTTGGTCCGGGACAGGGGAGAGGACTGAAGCTTTCTTT. This sequence encodes CASKSWSGTGERTEAFF. J is TRBJ1-1 and V is TRBV5-6; 10 nucleotides align to TRBD1. CDR1 is SGHDT and CDR2 is YYEEEE in the germline V gene. The CDR3 loop spans 17 amino acids. V was clipped by 6 bases and J by 5 bases; unmatched bases: 16.

The CDR3 DNA reads as TGCGCCAGCAGTGAGCTAAGAGGACAGGGGGCCGAGCAGTACTTC. This codes for CASSELRGQGAEQYF. The chain employs TRBV10-1 and TRBJ2-7, with TRBD1 identical over 11 bases. Germline V gene lookup returns CDR1 WNHNN and CDR2 SYGVQD (reference sequence). After removal of 2 bases from V and 6 bases from J, the junction contained 6 bases not matched to a gene. The CDR3 is 15 amino acids.

The chain couples TRBV5-8 to TRBJ2-1, with TRBD2 matching over 8 bases. The CDR3 runs 17 residues. Germline assignment: CDR1 SGHTS and CDR2 YDEGEE. After removal of 3 bases from V and 2 bases from J, the junction contained 10 bases not matched to a gene. CDR3 nucleotide sequence: TGTGCCAGCAGCTCCACCGGGACTAGTAAGCCCTACAATGAGCAGTTCTTC. This encodes CASSSTGTSKPYNEQFF.

The chain is built from TRBV5-4 and TRBJ2-7; TRBD2 is a possible D gene (5 bases). With 0 bases removed from V and 2 bases from J, the gap between germline ends came to 12 bases. The CDR3 extends over 15 amino acids. Per germline, CDR1 SGHNT and CDR2 YYREEE (reference sequence). The CDR3 nucleotides read TGTGCCAGCAGCTTGGAATTAGCGCCTACCTACGAGCAGTACTTC. Protein product: CASSLELAPTYEQYF.

This chain's CDR3 is CASSLSMSLAGRMTGNEQFF. CDR3 coding DNA: TGTGCCAGCAGCTTATCGATGTCGTTAGCGGGCCGCATGACGGGCAATGAGCAGTTCTTC. The chain uses TRBV11-3 and TRBJ2-1, with 7 bases aligning to TRBD2. Germline trimming cut 2 bases from V and 6 bases from J; bases unmatched to any gene: 22. The CDR3 runs to 20 residues. CDR1 SGHNT and CDR2 YENEEA come from the germline V gene.

The chain couples TRBV5-1 to TRBJ2-1, with 8 bases matching TRBD2. CDR1 and CDR2 (germline): SGHRS, YFSETQ. The CDR3 sequence is 15 residues long. After removal of 0 bases from V and 6 bases from J, the junction contained 5 bases not matched to a gene. For the CDR3, the DNA is TGCGCCAGCAGCTTGGCATCCGGGACTAGCAATGAGCAGTTCTTC. Protein: CASSLASGTSNEQFF.

V gene TRBV6-6 combines with J gene TRBJ2-1, with TRBD1 matching over 8 bases. This CDR3 spans 15 amino acids. V lost 4 bases to trimming and J lost 5 bases; unmatched junction nucleotides: 7. CDR1 MNHNY and CDR2 SVGAGI come from the germline V gene (reference sequence). Here the CDR3 DNA reads TGTGCCAGCAGTTCTGGACAGGGTCAACACAATGAGCAGTTCTTC. It specifies CASSSGQGQHNEQFF.

The chain carries TRBV11-3 and TRBJ2-3; the match to TRBD1 covers 8 bases. The CDR3 runs 20 residues. CDR1 is SGHNT, CDR2 YENEEA, per germline. V trimming: 0 bases; J trimming: 5 bases; junction bases outside the gene matches: 19. For the CDR3, the DNA is TGTGCCAGCAGCTTAGAATCTCTCCCCGGCAGGGGGCTGAAAGTAGATACGCAGTATTTT. As protein: CASSLESLPGRGLKVDTQYF.

The chain employs TRBV11-2 and TRBJ2-1; D remains unclear. V lost 4 bases, J lost 0 bases, and 13 bases lay in between. CDR3 length: 16 amino acids. Germline-derived CDR1 and CDR2 are SGHAT and FQNNGV. The CDR3 reads CASSSRPSSSYNEQFF. The CDR3 DNA reads as TGTGCCAGCAGCTCCAGACCCTCGAGCTCCTACAATGAGCAGTTCTTC.

V and J are TRBV11-3 and TRBJ2-1; weak D call: TRBD2 (7 bases). The V gene's germline CDR1 is SGHNT and CDR2 YENEEA. The CDR3 extends over 17 amino acids. Trimming removed 4 bases at V and 2 bases at J, with 18 bases between. The DNA of the CDR3 is TGTGCCAGCAGCTCTAGCCGGGGGCTAGCGGCCTACAATGAGCAGTTCTTC. Translation gives CASSSSRGLAAYNEQFF. Full variable domain (remainder filled in from reference TRBV11-3 and TRBJ2-1): EAGVVQSPRYKIIEKKQPVAFWCNPISGHNTLYWYLQNLGQGPELLIRYENEEAVDDSQLPKDRFSAERLKGVDSTLKIQPAELGDSAVYLCASSSSRGLAAYNEQFFGPGTRLTVL.

This clone occurred once. This chain links TRBV4-3 with TRBJ2-3; 11 bases are shared with TRBD1. Unmatched junction bases numbered 8, after V lost 0 bases and J lost 0 bases. Germline V CDR1 and CDR2: LGHNA, YSLEER. There are 19 residues in the CDR3. CDR3 amino acids: CASSQDGGQGADSTDTQYF. CDR3 sequence (DNA): TGCGCCAGCAGCCAAGATGGAGGACAGGGGGCCGATAGCACAGATACGCAGTATTTT.

V is TRBV7-2 and J is TRBJ2-7, with 7 nucleotides matching TRBD2. Looked up from germline, CDR1 is SGHTA and CDR2 is FQGNSA. V dropped 5 bases and J dropped 5; count of bases not matched to a gene: 6. The CDR3 is 13 amino acids. DNA of the CDR3: TGTGCCAGCAGCCCTGGACTAGTCGACGAGCAGTACTTC. This sequence encodes CASSPGLVDEQYF.

The chain couples TRBV25-1 to TRBJ2-3, with D perhaps TRBD2 (5 bases). Germline assignment: CDR1 MGHDK and CDR2 SYGVNS. The V end lost 6 bases, the J end lost 0 bases, and 7 bases lay between the germline ends. The CDR3 sequence is 13 residues long. The CDR3 protein is CASSRTSTDTQYF. The CDR3 DNA reads as TGTGCCAGCAGCAGGACTAGCACAGATACGCAGTATTTT.

The V and J genes are TRBV29-1 and TRBJ2-2; unclear D gene. This CDR3 has 12 amino acids. With 5 bases removed from V and 3 bases from J, the gap between germline ends came to 7 bases. CDR1 and CDR2 (germline): SQVTM, ANQGSEA. The CDR3 DNA reads TGCAGCGTTTTTCCCGACACCGGGGAGCTGTTTTTT. Protein: CSVFPDTGELFF.

V is TRBV27 and J is TRBJ1-1; no firm D call. The CDR3 contains 14 residues. In germline, CDR1 is MNHEY, CDR2 SMNVEV (reference sequence). V was clipped by 5 bases and J by 5 bases, with 15 bases between them. The CDR3 loop is CASSLKVGVTEAFF. The CDR3 nucleotides are TGTGCCAGCAGTCTCAAGGTGGGCGTGACTGAAGCTTTCTTT.